This TCR beta chain was retrieved from a study of cytomegalovirus exposure and HLA in healthy donors. Vbeta (60) and Jbeta (13) primers were used in the PCR. Under the authors' procedure: A later analysis counted approximately 80 million unique TCR beta chains, about 10 million shared. The table came from immunoSEQ multiplex PCR; TCRdb's copy has only in-frame clones and leaves some out. V, J and clone size reflect that table, while D and trimming were determined from the DNA. The sample's table shows approximately 140,000 clones. There are 15 residues in the CDR3. Germline assignment: CDR1 MNHEY and CDR2 SVGAGI. V was clipped by 5 bases and J by 9 bases; unmatched bases: 13.

This chain links TRBV6-5 with TRBJ2-5; 9 nucleotides align to TRBD2. The sequence was collected from a woman in her forties or fifties in good health and CMV-seronegative. Sequencing input: PBMCs. CDR3 nucleotides: TGTGCCAGCAGTGGCAGAGCGGGGGGCCCGAAGTCCCAGTACTTC. As protein: CASSGRAGGPKSQYF.